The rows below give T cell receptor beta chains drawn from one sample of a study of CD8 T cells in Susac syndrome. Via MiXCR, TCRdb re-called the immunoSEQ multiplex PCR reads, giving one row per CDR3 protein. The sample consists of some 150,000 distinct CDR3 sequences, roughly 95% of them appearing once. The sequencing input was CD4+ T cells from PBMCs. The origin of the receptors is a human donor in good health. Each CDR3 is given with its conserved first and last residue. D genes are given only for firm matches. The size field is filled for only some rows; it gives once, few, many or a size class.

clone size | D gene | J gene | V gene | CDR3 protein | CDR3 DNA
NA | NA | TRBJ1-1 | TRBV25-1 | CASSEYTHSFLNTEAFF | TGTGCCAGCAGTGAATATACCCACTCGTTCCTGAACACTGAAGCTTTCTTT
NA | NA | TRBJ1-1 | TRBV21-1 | CASSKARRTVPEAFF | TGTGCCAGCAGCAAAGCGCGTCGGACAGTGCCGGAAGCTTTCTTT
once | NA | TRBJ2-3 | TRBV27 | CASSLSRDDTQYF | TGTGCCAGCAGTTTGTCTCGGGATGATACGCAGTATTTT
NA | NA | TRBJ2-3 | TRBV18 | CASSPDAAGLGTQYF | TGTGCCAGCTCACCAGACGCCGCAGGACTTGGTACGCAGTATTTT
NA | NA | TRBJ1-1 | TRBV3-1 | CASSQASGTLNTEAFF | TGTGCCAGCAGCCAAGCCTCCGGGACCCTGAACACTGAAGCTTTCTTT
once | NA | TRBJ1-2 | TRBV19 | CASSIGDPGGPYGYTF | TGTGCCAGTAGTATAGGGGACCCCGGCGGTCCCTATGGCTACACCTTC
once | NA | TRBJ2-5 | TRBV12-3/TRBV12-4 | CASSPYREQTQYF | TGTGCCAGCAGTCCCTACAGGGAGCAGACCCAGTACTTC
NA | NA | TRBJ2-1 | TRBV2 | CASSEARRGRSYNEQFF | TGTGCCAGCAGTGAAGCGCGGCGGGGGCGATCCTACAATGAGCAGTTCTTC
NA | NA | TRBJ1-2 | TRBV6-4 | CASTDSELVDGYTF | TGTGCCAGCACTGACTCGGAACTTGTGGATGGCTACACCTTC
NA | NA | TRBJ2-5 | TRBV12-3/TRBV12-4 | CASASIGYRKTQYF | TGTGCCAGCGCATCGATAGGGTATAGGAAGACCCAGTACTTC
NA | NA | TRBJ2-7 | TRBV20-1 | CSARGSRTYEQYF | TGCAGTGCTAGAGGGAGCAGGACCTACGAGCAGTACTTC
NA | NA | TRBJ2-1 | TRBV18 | CASSIIAYNEQFF | TGTGCCAGCTCAATTATAGCGTACAATGAGCAGTTCTTC
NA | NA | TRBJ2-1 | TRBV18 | CASSPRRNNEQFF | TGTGCCAGCTCACCACGCAGAAACAATGAGCAGTTCTTC
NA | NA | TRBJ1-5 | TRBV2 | CASSSGQPQHF | TGTGCCAGCAGCTCGGGTCAGCCCCAGCATTTT
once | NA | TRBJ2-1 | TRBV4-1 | CASSAITRSNEQFF | TGCGCCAGCAGCGCTATTACTAGATCCAATGAGCAGTTCTTC
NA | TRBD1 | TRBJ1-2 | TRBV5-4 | CASSRNGQGGGYTF | TGTGCCAGCAGCCGTAATGGACAGGGCGGTGGCTACACCTTC
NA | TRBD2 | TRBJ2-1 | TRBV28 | CASSLSVAGGPNEQFF | TGTGCCAGCAGTTTATCGGTAGCGGGAGGTCCCAATGAGCAGTTCTTC